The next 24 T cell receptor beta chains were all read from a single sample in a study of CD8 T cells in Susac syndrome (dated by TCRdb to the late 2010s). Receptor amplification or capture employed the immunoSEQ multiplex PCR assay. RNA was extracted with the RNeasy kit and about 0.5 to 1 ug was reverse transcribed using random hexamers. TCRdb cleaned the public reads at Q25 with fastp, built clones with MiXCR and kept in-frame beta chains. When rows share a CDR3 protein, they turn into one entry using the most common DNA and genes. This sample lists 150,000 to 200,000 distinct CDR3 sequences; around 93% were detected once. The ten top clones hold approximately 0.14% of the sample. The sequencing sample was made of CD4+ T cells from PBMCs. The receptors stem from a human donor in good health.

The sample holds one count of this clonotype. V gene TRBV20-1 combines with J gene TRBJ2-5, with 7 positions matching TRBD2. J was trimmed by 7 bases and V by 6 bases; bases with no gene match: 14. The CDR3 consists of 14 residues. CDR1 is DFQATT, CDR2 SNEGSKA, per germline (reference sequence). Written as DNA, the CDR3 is TGCAGTGCCCCCACCCCGGGAGGCGGCCGGACCCAGTACTTC. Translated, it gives CSAPTPGGGRTQYF.

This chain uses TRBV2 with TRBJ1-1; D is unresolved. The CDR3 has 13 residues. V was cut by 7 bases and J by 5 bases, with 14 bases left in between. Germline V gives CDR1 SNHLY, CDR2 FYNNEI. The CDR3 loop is CASTPQSGTEAFF. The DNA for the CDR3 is TGTGCCAGCACCCCACAGTCGGGGACTGAAGCTTTCTTT. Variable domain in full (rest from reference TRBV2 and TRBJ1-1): EPEVTQTPSHQVTQMGQEVILRCVPISNHLYFYWYRQILGQKVEFLVSFYNNEISEKSEIFDDQFSVERPDGSNFTLKIRSTKLEDSAMYFCASTPQSGTEAFFGQGTRLTVV.

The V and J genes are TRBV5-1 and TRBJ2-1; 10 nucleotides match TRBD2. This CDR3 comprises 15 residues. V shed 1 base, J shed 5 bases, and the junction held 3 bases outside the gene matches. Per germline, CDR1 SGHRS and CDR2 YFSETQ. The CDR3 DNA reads TGCGCCAGCAGCTTGAGCCTAGCGGGGGACAATGAGCAGTTCTTC. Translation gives CASSLSLAGDNEQFF.

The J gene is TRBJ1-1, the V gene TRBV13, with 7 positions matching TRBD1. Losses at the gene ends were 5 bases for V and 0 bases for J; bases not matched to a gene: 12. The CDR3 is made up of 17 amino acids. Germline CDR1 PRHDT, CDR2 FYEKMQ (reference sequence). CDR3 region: CASSPRRTGRMNTEAFF. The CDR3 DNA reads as TGTGCCAGCAGCCCGCGACGGACAGGCCGGATGAACACTGAAGCTTTCTTT.

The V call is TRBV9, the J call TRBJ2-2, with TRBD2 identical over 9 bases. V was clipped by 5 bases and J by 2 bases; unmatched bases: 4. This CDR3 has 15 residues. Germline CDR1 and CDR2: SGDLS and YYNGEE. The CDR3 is CASRPSGANTGELFF. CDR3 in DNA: TGTGCCAGCAGACCTAGCGGGGCAAACACCGGGGAGCTGTTTTTT.

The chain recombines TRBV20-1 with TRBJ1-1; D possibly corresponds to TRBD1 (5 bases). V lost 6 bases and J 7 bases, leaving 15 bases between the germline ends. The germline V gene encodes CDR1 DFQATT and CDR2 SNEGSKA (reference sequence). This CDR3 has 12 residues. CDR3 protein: CSAQGQQVEAFF. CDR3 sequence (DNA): TGCAGTGCCCAGGGCCAACAGGTTGAAGCTTTCTTT.

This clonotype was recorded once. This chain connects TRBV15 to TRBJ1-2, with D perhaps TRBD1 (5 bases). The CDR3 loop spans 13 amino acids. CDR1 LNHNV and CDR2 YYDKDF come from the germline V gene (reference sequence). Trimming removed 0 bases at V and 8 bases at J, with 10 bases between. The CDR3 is CATSRDGGRGYTF. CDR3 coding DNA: TGTGCCACCAGCAGAGATGGGGGGAGGGGCTACACCTTC.

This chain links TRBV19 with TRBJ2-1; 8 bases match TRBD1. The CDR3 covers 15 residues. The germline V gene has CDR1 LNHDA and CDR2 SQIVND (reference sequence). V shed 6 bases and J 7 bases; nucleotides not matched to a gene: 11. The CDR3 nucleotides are TGTGCCAGTAGAGATCAGGGGGCGGCGAGGAATGAGCAGTTCTTC. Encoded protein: CASRDQGAARNEQFF.

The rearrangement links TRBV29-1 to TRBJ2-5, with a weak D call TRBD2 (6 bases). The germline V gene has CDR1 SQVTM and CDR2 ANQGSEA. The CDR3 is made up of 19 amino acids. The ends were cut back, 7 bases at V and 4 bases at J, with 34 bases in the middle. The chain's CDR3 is CSARGSPLYGTGDRETQYF. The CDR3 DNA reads TGCAGCGCACGGGGGTCGCCACTTTATGGGACGGGTGATCGAGAGACCCAGTACTTC.

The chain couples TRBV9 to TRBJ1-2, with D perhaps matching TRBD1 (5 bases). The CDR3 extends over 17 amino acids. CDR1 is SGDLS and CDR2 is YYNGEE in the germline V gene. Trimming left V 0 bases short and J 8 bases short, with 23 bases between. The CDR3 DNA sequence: TGTGCCAGCAGCGTAGCTACCGACGGGCCCCGAAGGGGAGGCTACACCTTC. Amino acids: CASSVATDGPRRGGYTF. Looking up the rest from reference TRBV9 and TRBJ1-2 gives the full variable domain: DSGVTQTPKHLITATGQRVTLRCSPRSGDLSVYWYQQSLDQGLQFLIQYYNGEERAKGNILERFSAQQFPDLHSELNLSSLELGDSALYFCASSVATDGPRRGGYTFGSGTRLTVV.

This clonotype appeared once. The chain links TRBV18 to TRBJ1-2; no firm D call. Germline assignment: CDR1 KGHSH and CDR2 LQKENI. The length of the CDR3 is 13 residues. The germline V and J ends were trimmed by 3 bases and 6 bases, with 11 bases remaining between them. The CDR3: CASSPAIMDGYTF. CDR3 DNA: TGTGCCAGCTCACCGGCGATCATGGATGGCTACACCTTC.

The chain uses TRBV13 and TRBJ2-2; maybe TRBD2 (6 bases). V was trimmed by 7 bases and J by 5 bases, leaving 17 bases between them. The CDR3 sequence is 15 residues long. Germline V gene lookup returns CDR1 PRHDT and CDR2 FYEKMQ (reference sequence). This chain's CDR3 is CASTRDFPGTGELFF. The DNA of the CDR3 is TGTGCCAGCACCAGGGACTTCCCGGGGACCGGGGAGCTGTTTTTT.

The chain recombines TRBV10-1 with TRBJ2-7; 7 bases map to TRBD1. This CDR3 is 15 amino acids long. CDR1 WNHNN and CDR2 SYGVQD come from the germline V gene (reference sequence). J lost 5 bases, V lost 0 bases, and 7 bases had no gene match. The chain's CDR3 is CASSESGTAQDEQYF. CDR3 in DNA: TGCGCCAGCAGTGAGTCAGGGACAGCACAAGACGAGCAGTACTTC.

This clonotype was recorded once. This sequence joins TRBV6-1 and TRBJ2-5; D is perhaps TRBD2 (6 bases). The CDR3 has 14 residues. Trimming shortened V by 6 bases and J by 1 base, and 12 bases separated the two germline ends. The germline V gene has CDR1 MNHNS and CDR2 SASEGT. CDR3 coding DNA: TGTGCCAGCAGGATGGTGGGAGGCCAAGAGACCCAGTACTTC. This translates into CASRMVGGQETQYF.

The CDR3: CASSPYRDRLNNEQFF. CDR3 sequence (DNA): TGTGCCAGCAGCCCGTACCGGGACAGGTTAAACAATGAGCAGTTCTTC. V usage is TRBV7-8 and J usage is TRBJ2-1; the match to TRBD1 covers 8 bases. Germline CDR1 and CDR2: SGHVS and FQNEAQ. The V segment lost 5 bases and the J segment 5 bases; nucleotides outside the gene matches: 11. The CDR3 loop spans 16 amino acids. The entire variable domain, with the rest obtained from reference TRBV7-8 and TRBJ2-1, is as follows: GAGVSQSPRYKVAKRGQDVALRCDPISGHVSLFWYQQALGQGPEFLTYFQNEAQLDKSGLPSDRFFAERPEGSVSTLKIQRTQQEDSAVYLCASSPYRDRLNNEQFFGPGTRLTVL.

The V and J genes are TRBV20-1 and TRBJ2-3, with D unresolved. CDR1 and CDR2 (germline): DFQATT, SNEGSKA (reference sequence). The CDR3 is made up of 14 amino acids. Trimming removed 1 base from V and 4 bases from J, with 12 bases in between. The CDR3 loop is CSARVGMWADTQYF. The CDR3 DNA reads TGCAGTGCTAGAGTAGGGATGTGGGCAGATACGCAGTATTTT.

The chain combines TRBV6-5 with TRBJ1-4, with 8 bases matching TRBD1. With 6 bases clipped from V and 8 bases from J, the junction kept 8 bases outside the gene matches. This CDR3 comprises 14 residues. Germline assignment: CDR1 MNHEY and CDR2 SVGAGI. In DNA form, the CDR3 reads TGTGCCAGCAGCCGGACAGGGATAAGGGAAAAACTGTTTTTT. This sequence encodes CASSRTGIREKLFF.

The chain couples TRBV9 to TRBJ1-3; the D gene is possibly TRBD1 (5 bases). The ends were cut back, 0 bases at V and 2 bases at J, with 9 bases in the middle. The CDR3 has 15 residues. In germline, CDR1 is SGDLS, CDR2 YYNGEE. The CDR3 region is CASSVDAGTGNTIYF. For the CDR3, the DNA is TGTGCCAGCAGCGTAGATGCAGGGACTGGAAACACCATATATTTT.

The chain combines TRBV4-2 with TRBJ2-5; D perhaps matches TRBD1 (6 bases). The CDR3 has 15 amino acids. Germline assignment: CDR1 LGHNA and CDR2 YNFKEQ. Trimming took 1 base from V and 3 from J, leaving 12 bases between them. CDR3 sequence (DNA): TGTGCCAGCAGCCAAGGACACAAGGGGGAAGAGACCCAGTACTTC. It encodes CASSQGHKGEETQYF.

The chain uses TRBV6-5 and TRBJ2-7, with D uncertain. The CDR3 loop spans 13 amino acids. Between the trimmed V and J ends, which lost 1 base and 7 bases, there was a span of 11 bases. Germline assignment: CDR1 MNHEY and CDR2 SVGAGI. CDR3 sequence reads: CASSYWHLGEQYF. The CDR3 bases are TGTGCCAGCAGTTACTGGCACTTGGGGGAGCAGTACTTC.

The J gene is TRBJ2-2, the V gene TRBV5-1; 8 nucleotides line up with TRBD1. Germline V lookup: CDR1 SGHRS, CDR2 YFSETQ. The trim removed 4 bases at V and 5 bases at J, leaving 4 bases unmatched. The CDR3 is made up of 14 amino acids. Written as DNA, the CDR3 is TGCGCCAGCAGCCCAGGGGGCAGGACCGGGGAGCTGTTTTTT. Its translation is CASSPGGRTGELFF.

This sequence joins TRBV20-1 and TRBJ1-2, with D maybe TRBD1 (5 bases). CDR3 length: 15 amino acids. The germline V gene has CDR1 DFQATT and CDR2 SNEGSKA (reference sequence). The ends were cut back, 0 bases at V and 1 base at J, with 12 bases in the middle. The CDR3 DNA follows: TGCAGTGCTAGAGATTTAACAGGTCTTAACTATGGCTACACCTTC. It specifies CSARDLTGLNYGYTF.

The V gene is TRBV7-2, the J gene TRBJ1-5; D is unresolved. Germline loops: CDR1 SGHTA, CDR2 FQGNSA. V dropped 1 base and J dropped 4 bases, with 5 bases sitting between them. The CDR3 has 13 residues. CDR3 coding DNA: TGTGCCAGCAGCTTAGTCCTGAATCAGCCCCAGCATTTT. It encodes CASSLVLNQPQHF.

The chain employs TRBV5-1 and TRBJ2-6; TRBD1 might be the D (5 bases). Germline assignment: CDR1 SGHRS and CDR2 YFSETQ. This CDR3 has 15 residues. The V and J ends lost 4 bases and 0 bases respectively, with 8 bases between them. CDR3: CASSDSFSGANVLTF. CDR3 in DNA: TGCGCCAGCAGCGACAGTTTCTCTGGGGCCAACGTCCTGACTTTC.